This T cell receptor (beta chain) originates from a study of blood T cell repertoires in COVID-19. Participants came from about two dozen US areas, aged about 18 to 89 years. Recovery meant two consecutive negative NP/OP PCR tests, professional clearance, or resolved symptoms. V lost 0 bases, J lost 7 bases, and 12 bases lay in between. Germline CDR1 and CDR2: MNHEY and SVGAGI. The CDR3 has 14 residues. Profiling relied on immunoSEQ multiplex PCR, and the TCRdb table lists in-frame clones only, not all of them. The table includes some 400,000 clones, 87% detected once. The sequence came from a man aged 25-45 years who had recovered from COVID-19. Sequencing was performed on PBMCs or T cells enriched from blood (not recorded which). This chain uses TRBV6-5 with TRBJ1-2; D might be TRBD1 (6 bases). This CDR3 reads CASSYSAGEFGYTF. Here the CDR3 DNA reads TGTGCCAGCAGTTACTCGGCAGGGGAGTTTGGCTACACCTTC.